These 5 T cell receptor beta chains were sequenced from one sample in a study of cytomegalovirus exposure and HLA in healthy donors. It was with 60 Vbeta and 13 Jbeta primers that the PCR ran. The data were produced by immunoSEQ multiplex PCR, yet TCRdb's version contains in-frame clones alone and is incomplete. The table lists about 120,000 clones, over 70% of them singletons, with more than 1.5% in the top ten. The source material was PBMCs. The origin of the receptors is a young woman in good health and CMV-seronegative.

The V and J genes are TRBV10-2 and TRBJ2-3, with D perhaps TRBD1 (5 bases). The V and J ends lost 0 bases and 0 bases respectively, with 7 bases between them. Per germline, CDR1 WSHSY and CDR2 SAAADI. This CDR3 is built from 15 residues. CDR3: CASSESGASTDTQYF. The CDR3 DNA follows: TGCGCCAGCAGTGAGTCAGGGGCTAGCACAGATACGCAGTATTTT.

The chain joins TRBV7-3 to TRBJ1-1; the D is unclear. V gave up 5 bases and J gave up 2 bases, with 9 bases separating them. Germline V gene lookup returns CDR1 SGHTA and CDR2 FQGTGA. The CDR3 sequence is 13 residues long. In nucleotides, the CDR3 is TGTGCCAGCAGCCGCCCGGGAAACACTGAAGCTTTCTTT. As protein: CASSRPGNTEAFF.

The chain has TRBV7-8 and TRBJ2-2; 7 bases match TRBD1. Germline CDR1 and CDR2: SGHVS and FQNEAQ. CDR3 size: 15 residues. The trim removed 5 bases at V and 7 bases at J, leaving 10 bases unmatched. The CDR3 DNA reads TGTGCCAGCAGCCCGCAGGGGGTCGGGAACGGGGAGCTGTTTTTT. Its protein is CASSPQGVGNGELFF.

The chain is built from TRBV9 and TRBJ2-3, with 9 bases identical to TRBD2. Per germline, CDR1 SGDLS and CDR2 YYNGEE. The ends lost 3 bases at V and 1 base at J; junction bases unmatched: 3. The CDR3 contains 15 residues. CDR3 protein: CASSGWTSGTDTQYF. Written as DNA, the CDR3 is TGTGCCAGCAGCGGATGGACTAGCGGCACAGATACGCAGTATTTT.

The CDR3 loop reads CASSELRLSETQYF. The CDR3 region has the DNA TGTGCCAGCAGTGAGTTGCGACTATCAGAGACCCAGTACTTC. This sequence joins TRBV6-1 and TRBJ2-5; D perhaps matches TRBD2 (5 bases). This CDR3 is 14 amino acids long. The V gene's germline CDR1 is MNHNS and CDR2 SASEGT. Trimming cost V 3 bases and J 4 bases, with 12 bases left between them.